Presented here are 12 T cell receptor beta chains from one specimen sequenced in a study of T cell changes during pregnancy in multiple sclerosis. Sequencing was performed with immunoSEQ multiplex PCR; in TCRdb, only in-frame clones are kept and a portion is missing. The table lists about 60,000 clones, roughly 93% of them singletons. This sample comprised peripheral blood, obtained after pregnancy. These receptors were collected from a female donor with multiple sclerosis, enrolled in a pregnancy study.

The CDR3 loop reads CASSLGLAGASNSYEQYF. CDR3 nucleotides: TGTGCCAGCAGCTTAGGACTAGCGGGAGCCTCGAACTCCTACGAGCAGTACTTC. This rearrangement joins TRBV7-2 to TRBJ2-7, with 12 bases identical to TRBD2. The germline V gene has CDR1 SGHTA and CDR2 FQGNSA. Trimming cost V 1 base and J 0 bases; bases outside gene matches: 7. CDR3 length: 18 residues. The full variable domain, with the rest looked up from reference TRBV7-2 and TRBJ2-7, is GAGVSQSPSNKVTEKGKDVELRCDPISGHTALYWYRQSLGQGLEFLIYFQGNSAPDKSGLPSDRFSAERTGGSVSTLTIQRTQQEDSAVYLCASSLGLAGASNSYEQYFGPGTRLTVT.

The rearrangement uses TRBV19 and TRBJ2-2; TRBD2 agrees at 13 bases. This CDR3 is built from 17 residues. Germline loops: CDR1 LNHDA, CDR2 SQIVND (reference sequence). V lost 5 bases and J lost 7; bases outside the gene matches: 10. The CDR3 is CASSVGLAGAAGGELFF. For the CDR3, the DNA is TGTGCCAGTAGTGTCGGACTAGCGGGAGCTGCGGGCGGGGAGCTGTTTTTT.

The chain recombines TRBV5-4 with TRBJ1-2; TRBD1 matches at 7 bases. J was trimmed by 4 bases and V by 3 bases; bases with no gene match: 6. Germline V gene lookup returns CDR1 SGHNT and CDR2 YYREEE (reference sequence). The CDR3 covers 14 residues. CDR3 region: CASSYNRGGYGYTF. As DNA, the CDR3 is TGTGCCAGCAGCTACAACAGGGGAGGCTATGGCTACACCTTC.

The rearrangement joins TRBV14 to TRBJ2-1, with 8 bases matching TRBD1. The germline V gene has CDR1 SGHDN and CDR2 FVKESK. This CDR3 is 15 amino acids long. With V trimmed by 1 base and J by 7 bases, 6 bases remained unmatched. CDR3 residues: CASSQVWTGLNEQFF. The CDR3 DNA follows: TGTGCCAGCAGCCAAGTTTGGACAGGGTTGAATGAGCAGTTCTTC.

J is TRBJ2-1 and V is TRBV7-3; 9 positions match TRBD1. With 4 bases clipped from V and 7 bases from J, the junction kept 5 bases outside the gene matches. CDR3 length: 14 amino acids. CDR1 and CDR2 (germline): SGHTA, FQGTGA. DNA of the CDR3: TGTGCCAGCAGCTCTCCGGGACAGGGTAATGAGCAGTTCTTC. It encodes CASSSPGQGNEQFF.

The V gene is TRBV7-3, the J gene TRBJ1-2; TRBD1 matches 9 bases. Per germline, CDR1 SGHTA and CDR2 FQGTGA. V was clipped by 5 bases and J by 3 bases; unmatched bases: 7. The CDR3 covers 15 residues. For the CDR3, the DNA is TGTGCCAGCAGCCTCGGGACAGGGAAAGACTATGGCTACACCTTC. Its translation is CASSLGTGKDYGYTF.

On this clone itself: Germline is not matched at one junction end, which may reflect a read error. The rearrangement uses TRBV4-2 and TRBJ2-3, with D uncertain. There are 13 residues in the CDR3. Germline V gene sequence: CDR1 LGHNA, CDR2 YNFKEQ. CDR3 DNA: TGTGTCAGCAGCCCGGTTGAGACAGATACGCAGTATTTT. Protein sequence: CVSSPVETDTQYF.

This chain uses TRBV10-3 with TRBJ1-5, with D maybe TRBD1 (5 bases). CDR3 size: 14 residues. CDR1 and CDR2 from the germline V gene are ENHRY and SYGVKD. Trimming removed 10 bases at V and 0 bases at J, with 13 bases between. Written as DNA, the CDR3 is TGTGCCAGCACGACAGCATATAGCAATCAGCCCCAGCATTTT. Amino acids: CASTTAYSNQPQHF.

This chain links TRBV7-2 with TRBJ1-1; D is unclear. The length of the CDR3 is 14 residues. Germline CDR1 is SGHTA and CDR2 is FQGNSA. V was cut by 4 bases and J by 4 bases, with 13 bases left in between. The CDR3: CASSSRVGSTEAFF. In DNA, the CDR3 is TGTGCCAGCAGCTCGAGGGTTGGGTCCACTGAAGCTTTCTTT. The whole variable domain, remainder taken from reference TRBV7-2 and TRBJ1-1, is GAGVSQSPSNKVTEKGKDVELRCDPISGHTALYWYRQSLGQGLEFLIYFQGNSAPDKSGLPSDRFSAERTGGSVSTLTIQRTQQEDSAVYLCASSSRVGSTEAFFGQGTRLTVV.

The V and J genes are TRBV19 and TRBJ2-7, with TRBD2 identical over 15 bases. From germline, CDR1 is LNHDA and CDR2 SQIVND (reference sequence). J was trimmed by 7 bases and V by 5 bases; bases with no gene match: 6. This CDR3 region has 15 residues. CDR3 bases: TGTGCCAGTAGTTCCGGGACTAGCGGGAGGTGGGAGCAGTACTTC. This sequence encodes CASSSGTSGRWEQYF.

V and J are TRBV6-5 and TRBJ1-5; TRBD1 aligns across 9 bases. The trim removed 7 bases at V and 4 bases at J, leaving 8 bases unmatched. The CDR3 is 15 amino acids. CDR1 is MNHEY and CDR2 is SVGAGI in the germline V gene. Here the CDR3 reads CASKAQGAGNQPQHF. The CDR3 nucleotides are TGTGCCAGCAAAGCACAGGGGGCAGGTAATCAGCCCCAGCATTTT.

The chain has TRBV7-2 and TRBJ1-4; weak D call: TRBD1 (5 bases). CDR3 length: 14 amino acids. Germline V gene lookup returns CDR1 SGHTA and CDR2 FQGNSA. Deletions cut 3 bases from V and 8 bases from J, with 13 bases between. CDR3 loop: CASSLTEPNEKLFF. As DNA, the CDR3 is TGTGCCAGCAGCTTGACAGAGCCCAACGAAAAACTGTTTTTT.